This entry describes one T cell receptor beta chain. No antigen is known for it. The same CDR3 can be traced to other DNA sequences in this sample. The data derive from a study of shared clonotypes between healthy human individuals. Points from the study as a whole: Generally, estimated richness proved larger in naive subsets than it did in memory subsets. A small donor pool kept down the genetic and exposure-history diversity that was represented. Among non-shared clonotypes, generation probabilities were lower than among those shared by all four donors. Incompleteness in sorted-subset sequencing, despite large depth, was shown by rarefaction.

The method was immunoSEQ multiplex PCR; TCRdb's version includes in-frame clones alone and lacks a portion of them. The sample records about 2.5 million clones, roughly 90% being singletons. The V end was cut by 0 bases, the J end by 0 bases, with 6 bases between. The CDR3 sequence is 14 residues long. Germline CDR1 and CDR2: SGHDT and YYEEEE. Sequences were obtained from naive CD4+ T cells from PBMCs. Subset defined: CD45RA+ positively selected. This TCR was recovered from a man aged 18 to 29 in good health. Some clones in this sample may be carry-over from other donors' samples. The chain couples TRBV5-6 to TRBJ1-1; D call uncertain. The CDR3: CASSLGHLNTEAFF. In DNA, the CDR3 is TGTGCCAGCAGCTTGGGGCACTTGAACACTGAAGCTTTCTTT.